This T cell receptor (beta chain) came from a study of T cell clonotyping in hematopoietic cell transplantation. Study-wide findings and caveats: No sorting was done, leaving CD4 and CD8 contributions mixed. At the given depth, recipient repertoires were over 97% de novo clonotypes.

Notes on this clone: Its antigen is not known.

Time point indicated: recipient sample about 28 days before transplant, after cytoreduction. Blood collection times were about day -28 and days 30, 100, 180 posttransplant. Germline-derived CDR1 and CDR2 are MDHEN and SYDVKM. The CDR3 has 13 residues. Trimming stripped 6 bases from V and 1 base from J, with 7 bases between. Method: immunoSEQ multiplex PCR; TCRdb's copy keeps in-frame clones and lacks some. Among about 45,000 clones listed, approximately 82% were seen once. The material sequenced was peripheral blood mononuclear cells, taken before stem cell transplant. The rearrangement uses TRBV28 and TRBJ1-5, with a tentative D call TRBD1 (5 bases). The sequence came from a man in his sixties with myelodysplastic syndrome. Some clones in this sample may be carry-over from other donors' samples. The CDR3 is CASSRQSNQPQHF. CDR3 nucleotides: TGTGCCAGCAGCCGACAGAGCAATCAGCCCCAGCATTTT.